This TCR beta chain was captured by sequencing in a study of post-analysis software for immune sequencing data. Across the study: Recorded disease courses covered relapsing-remitting, secondary progressive and progressive-relapsing multiple sclerosis. Some patients had no subtype annotation.

Carried by the TCR beta cDNA libraries were unique molecular identifiers. It was from roughly 1 to 10 million T cells that about half a million cDNA molecules came. TCRdb re-analysed the PCR reads in MiXCR, keeping a single row per CDR3 protein. The top ten hold around 10% of the sample, which has about half a million distinct CDR3 sequences, approximately 45% seen once. This clonotype has a handful of counts. Its antigen is still unknown. Study-level points and caveats: Batch-mates among the samples co-clustered strongly by F measure. A handful of TRBV segments appeared more often in patients than in controls, and TRBV5-6, TRBV5-1 and TRBV20-1 were among these. Compared against controls, patients with multiple sclerosis displayed significantly lower normalized Chao1 diversity.

Trimming shortened V by 3 bases and J by 0 bases, and 12 bases separated the two germline ends. The CDR3 runs 16 residues. The germline V gene encodes CDR1 SNHLY and CDR2 FYNNEI. This rearrangement joins TRBV2 to TRBJ2-1; D is unresolved. The sequencing input was blood. The source is a girl aged 10 to 17 with multiple sclerosis. CDR3 coding DNA: TGTGCCAGCAGTGATATACCGCGGAGCTCCTACAATGAGCAGTTCTTC. Protein: CASSDIPRSSYNEQFF.